The 7 T cell receptor beta chains listed next were all sequenced from one sample in a study of control samples from healthy donors and cancer patients. Sequencing was performed with immunoSEQ multiplex PCR; in TCRdb, only in-frame clones are kept and a portion is missing. Here the sample spans 130,000 or so clones, about nine tenths being singletons. Sample: blood. The receptor set was obtained from a young man in good health.

The V call is TRBV7-6, the J call TRBJ2-7, with D perhaps matching TRBD1 (5 bases). The CDR3 runs 13 residues. Germline V gene lookup returns CDR1 SGHVS and CDR2 FNYEAQ. Trimming removed 5 bases at V and 4 bases at J, with 12 bases between. The CDR3 sequence is CASSVKGRYEQYF. As DNA, the CDR3 is TGTGCCAGCAGCGTTAAGGGGCGGTACGAGCAGTACTTC.

This clone was seen just once. This chain links TRBV5-4 with TRBJ2-4; D is tentatively TRBD1 or TRBD2 (5 bases each). With 0 bases removed from V and 4 bases from J, the gap between germline ends came to 5 bases. The germline V gene has CDR1 SGHNT and CDR2 YYREEE (reference sequence). The CDR3 has 13 residues. The CDR3 DNA reads TGTGCCAGCAGCTTGGGGGGGAAAAACATTCAGTACTTC. It codes for CASSLGGKNIQYF.

This clone has only a few counts. V and J are TRBV7-9 and TRBJ2-1, with D possibly matching TRBD1 (6 bases). With 8 bases removed from V and 5 bases from J, the gap between germline ends came to 10 bases. The CDR3 has 12 residues. From germline, CDR1 is SEHNR and CDR2 FQNEAQ (reference sequence). The CDR3 DNA follows: TGTGCCAGCCAGTGGGACAACAATGAGCAGTTCTTC. Protein: CASQWDNNEQFF.

This rearrangement joins TRBV29-1 to TRBJ2-7; TRBD1 matches at 7 bases. V dropped 7 bases and J dropped 1; count of bases not matched to a gene: 10. CDR3 size: 14 residues. The germline gives CDR1 SQVTM, CDR2 ANQGSEA. CDR3 DNA: TGCAGCGCCAAAACAGGGGTAGGGTCCTACGAGCAGTACTTC. Encoded protein: CSAKTGVGSYEQYF.

This rearrangement joins TRBV18 to TRBJ2-1, with 9 bases matching TRBD1. There are 15 residues in the CDR3. Germline loops: CDR1 KGHSH, CDR2 LQKENI. The V gene end was trimmed by 2 bases and the J gene end by 9 bases; junction bases not matched to a gene: 8. Here the CDR3 DNA reads TGTGCCAGCTCACCAAGGGTAGACAGGGGGAGTGAGCAGTTCTTC. Translating gives CASSPRVDRGSEQFF.

The gene calls are TRBV11-3 and TRBJ2-1; TRBD2 matches 14 bases. Germline CDR1 SGHNT, CDR2 YENEEA. The junction had 5 bases not matched to a gene; V was cut back by 5 bases and J by 2 bases. The CDR3 sequence is 17 residues long. The CDR3 spells CASSPGLAGETYNEQFF. CDR3 nucleotides: TGTGCCAGCAGCCCGGGACTAGCGGGGGAAACCTACAATGAGCAGTTCTTC.

This chain's CDR3 is CASSLYTGYNNSPLHF. DNA for the CDR3: TGTGCCAGCAGCCTTTATACAGGGTACAATAATTCACCCCTCCACTTT. The chain carries TRBV7-2 and TRBJ1-6, with a weak D call TRBD1 (6 bases). Trimming pared 5 bases from V and 5 bases from J, leaving 16 bases between. This CDR3 comprises 16 residues. CDR1 is SGHTA and CDR2 is FQGNSA in the germline V gene.